A selection of T cell receptor beta chains follows, all from one sample in a study of CD8+CD57+ T cells in acquired aplastic anemia. MiXCR, applied by TCRdb to the reads, yields one record per CDR3 protein. The sample shows roughly 420,000 distinct CDR3 sequences, around 68% of them seen only once. Sequenced input: sorted CD4+, CD8+, or CD8+CD57+ T cells (not recorded which) from PBMCs. The receptors were gathered from a human donor in good health, serving as a control. The CDR3 runs from the conserved cysteine through the conserved F or W. D genes are given only for firm matches. Clone size is not always given. Where it is, it says once, few, many or a class for expanded clones.

>13|NA|TRBV29-1|TRBJ1-1|NA
CSVDSFKNTEAFF
TGCAGCGTTGATAGTTTTAAGAACACTGAAGCTTTCTTT
>15|NA|TRBV19|TRBJ1-1|few
CASSPGQGLDTEAFF
TGTGCCAGCTCACCAGGCCAGGGGTTAGACACTGAAGCTTTCTTT
>13|NA|TRBV5-6|TRBJ2-7|NA
CASRLARPYEQYF
TGTGCCAGCAGGTTGGCTAGACCCTACGAGCAGTACTTC
>15|NA|TRBV30|TRBJ1-5|few
CAWSEPGFPNQPQHF
TGTGCCTGGAGTGAGCCCGGGTTTCCTAATCAGCCCCAGCATTTT
>14|NA|TRBV5-1|TRBJ2-5|NA
CASSLGQTQETQYF
TGCGCCAGCAGCTTGGGACAGACTCAAGAGACCCAGTACTTC
>14|TRBD1|TRBV2|TRBJ1-6|NA
CASSRDRGNSPLHF
TGTGCCAGCAGCCGGGACAGGGGGAATTCACCCCTCCACTTT
>17|TRBD2|TRBV7-2|TRBJ2-3|NA
CASSFPSSGGWTDTQYF
TGTGCCAGCAGCTTTCCTTCTAGCGGGGGGTGGACAGATACGCAGTATTTT
>13|NA|TRBV10-1|TRBJ1-6|NA
CASSAEHSSPLHF
TGTGCCAGCAGCGCAGAACACTCTTCACCCCTCCACTTT
>14|NA|TRBV15|TRBJ2-7|NA
CATSYGGGNYEQYF
TGTGCCACCTCATATGGTGGGGGGAACTACGAGCAGTACTTC
>16|NA|TRBV5-6|TRBJ1-2|NA
CASSLDGWTHTRGYTF
TGTGCCAGCAGCTTGGACGGGTGGACCCATACTCGTGGCTACACCTTC
>15|NA|TRBV16|TRBJ1-6|NA
CASSRGRGGGSPLHF
TGTGCCAGCAGCCGGGGGCGGGGTGGCGGTTCACCCCTCCACTTT
>13|NA|TRBV7-8|TRBJ1-2|NA
CASNLVGGVDYGF
TGTGCCAGCAACTTAGTTGGCGGGGTTGACTACGGCTTC
>19|TRBD1|TRBV3-1|TRBJ1-3|NA
CTSSQESLQGARAGNTIYF
TGTACCAGCAGCCAGGAATCCTTACAGGGGGCCCGAGCTGGAAACACCATATATTTT
>15|TRBD1|TRBV2|TRBJ2-1|few
CASSAYGTGLNEQFF
TGTGCCAGCAGTGCGTACGGGACAGGGCTGAATGAGCAGTTCTTC
>16|NA|TRBV11-1|TRBJ1-2|NA
CASSLERAGANYGYTF
TGTGCCAGCAGCTTAGAAAGGGCTGGAGCTAACTATGGCTACACCTTC
>15|NA|TRBV20-1|TRBJ2-5|NA
CSAGDAEGYQETQYF
TGCAGTGCTGGAGATGCCGAAGGTTATCAAGAGACCCAGTACTTC
>15|NA|TRBV5-1|TRBJ2-7|NA
CASSLGSNQPYEQYF
TGCGCCAGCAGCTTAGGGAGCAATCAGCCCTACGAGCAGTACTTC
>13|NA|TRBV9|TRBJ1-1|many
CASSVEGFTEAFF
TGTGCCAGCAGCGTAGAAGGGTTCACTGAAGCTTTCTTT
>15|NA|TRBV7-2|TRBJ1-6|NA
CASSLSRTADTPLHF
TGTGCCAGCAGCTTATCCCGGACCGCTGATACGCCCCTCCACTTT
>15|NA|TRBV20-1|TRBJ1-6|NA
CSARTGNEADSPLHF
TGTAGTGCCCGAACAGGGAACGAAGCTGATTCACCCCTCCACTTT
>15|NA|TRBV7-2|TRBJ2-5|once
CASSEQGGRGATEYF
TGTGCCAGCAGTGAACAGGGGGGGCGTGGGGCGACCGAGTACTTC
>16|NA|TRBV12-5|TRBJ1-5|NA
CATREVDSSRHQPQHF
TGTGCCACCAGGGAAGTAGACTCCTCGCGCCATCAGCCCCAGCATTTT
>14|NA|TRBV7-2|TRBJ2-7|NA
CASSLGGHQYTQYF
TGTGCCAGCAGCCTAGGGGGTCACCAATACACCCAGTACTTC
>16|NA|TRBV6-7|TRBJ2-7|many
CASSYRSSRSSYEQYF
TGTGCCAGCAGTTACCGGAGCAGTCGTAGCTCCTACGAGCAGTACTTC
>15|NA|TRBV20-1|TRBJ2-7|NA
CSAYRDPSYEVEQYF
TGCAGTGCCTACCGGGACCCCTCCTACGAGGTCGAGCAGTACTTC
>13|NA|TRBV7-3|TRBJ2-5|NA
CASSRQDVETQYF
TGTGCCAGCAGCAGACAGGATGTGGAGACCCAGTACTTC
>14|TRBD1|TRBV7-2|TRBJ1-6|NA
CASRDDRANSRLHF
TGCGCCAGCAGGGACGACAGGGCTAATTCGCGCCTCCACTTT
>14|TRBD1|TRBV4-2|TRBJ1-6|NA
CASSQEDRDSPLHF
TGTGCCAGCAGCCAAGAGGACAGGGATTCACCCCTCCACTTT
>10|TRBD1|TRBV7-9|TRBJ2-1|NA
CASSEGQGVF
TGTGCCAGCAGCGAGGGACAGGGGGTCTTC
>16|NA|TRBV5-1|TRBJ2-2|many
CASSLAGSVTTGELFF
TGCGCCAGCAGCTTGGCTGGGAGCGTAACGACCGGGGAGCTGTTTTTT
>16|NA|TRBV7-2|TRBJ2-7|NA
CASSEAQGLGDHEQYF
TGTGCCAGCAGTGAGGCACAAGGGCTCGGAGACCACGAGCAGTACTTC
>14|NA|TRBV7-9|TRBJ1-4|NA
CASSLRTRAEKLFF
TGTGCCAGCAGCCTACGGACGAGGGCTGAAAAACTGTTTTTT
>15|NA|TRBV7-8|TRBJ1-5|NA
CASSYFATKTQHTHF
TGTGCCAGCAGCTACTTCGCGACCAAGACCCAGCACACGCATTTT
>17|TRBD2|TRBV2|TRBJ2-1|once
CASSADIGGTSVDEQFF
TGTGCCAGCAGCGCCGACATTGGCGGGACTAGTGTCGATGAGCAGTTCTTC
>14|NA|TRBV12-5|TRBJ2-1|NA
CASGLMTPGDEQFF
TGTGCTAGTGGTCTTATGACTCCGGGAGATGAGCAGTTCTTC
>12|NA|TRBV20-1|TRBJ2-7|NA
CSALRGSYEQYF
TGCAGTGCCCTGCGGGGATCCTACGAGCAGTACTTC
>15|NA|TRBV9|TRBJ1-3|NA
CASSGSVDGYYELYF
TGCGCCAGCAGCGGTTCAGTGGACGGCTACTACGAGCTATATTTT
>13|NA|TRBV10-3|TRBJ1-2|NA
CASSRTERDGYTF
TGTGCCAGCAGCAGGACAGAGAGGGATGGCTACACCTTC
>15|TRBD1|TRBV6-1|TRBJ1-5|few
CASSRTTGVGQPQHF
TGTGCCAGCAGTAGAACTACAGGGGTGGGTCAGCCCCAGCATTTT
>13|NA|TRBV7-2|TRBJ2-3|many
CASSLADLNTQYF
TGTGCCAGCAGCTTGGCCGACTTGAATACGCAGTATTTT
>15|NA|TRBV20-1|TRBJ2-1|NA
CSAGRVGSSRNEQFF
TGCAGTGCTGGGCGGGTGGGGAGCAGTCGCAATGAGCAGTTCTTC
>14|NA|TRBV7-9|TRBJ1-6|NA
CASSVGPGLAPLHF
TGTGCCAGCAGCGTAGGCCCGGGGCTAGCGCCCCTCCACTTT
>15|NA|TRBV29-1|TRBJ2-6|few
CSVEMGGSGANVLTF
TGCAGCGTTGAAATGGGCGGCTCTGGGGCCAACGTCCTGACTTTC
>14|NA|TRBV7-2|TRBJ2-3|NA
CASTRATDPQTLCF
TGTGCCAGCACCCGAGCGACAGATCCGCAGACGCTTTGCTTT
>16|NA|TRBV7-2|TRBJ1-1|NA
CASSFDPRAENQYAFF
TGTGCCAGCAGCTTTGACCCGCGCGCAGAGAACCAGTATGCTTTCTTT